This T cell receptor beta chain was documented in a study of cytomegalovirus exposure and HLA in healthy donors. This clone was recorded a few times. This CDR3 is 12 amino acids long. Trimming removed 4 bases at V and 1 base at J, with 4 bases between. Germline lookup yields CDR1 MNHNS and CDR2 SASEGT. The PCR contained 60 Vbeta and 13 Jbeta primers. Libraries were prepared by immunoSEQ multiplex PCR; TCRdb keeps only in-frame clonotypes and omits some of them. Of around 200,000 clones listed, 77% are singletons. The sequence was collected from a woman in her sixties in good health and CMV-seropositive. Source material: PBMCs. J is TRBJ1-1 and V is TRBV6-1; D gene ambiguous. For the CDR3, the DNA is TGTGCCAGCAGTGTCAGGAACACTGAAGCTTTCTTT. Translation gives CASSVRNTEAFF.